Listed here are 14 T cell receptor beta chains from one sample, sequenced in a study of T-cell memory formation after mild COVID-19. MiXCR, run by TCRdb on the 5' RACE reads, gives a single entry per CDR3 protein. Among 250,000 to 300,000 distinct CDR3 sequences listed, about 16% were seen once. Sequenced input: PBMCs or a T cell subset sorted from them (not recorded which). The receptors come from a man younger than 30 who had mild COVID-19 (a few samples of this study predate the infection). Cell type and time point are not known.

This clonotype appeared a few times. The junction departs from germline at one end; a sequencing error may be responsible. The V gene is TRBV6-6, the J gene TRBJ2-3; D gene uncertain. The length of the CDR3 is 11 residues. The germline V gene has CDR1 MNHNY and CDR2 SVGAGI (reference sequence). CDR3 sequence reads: CASSNTATQYF. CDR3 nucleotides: TGTGCCAGCAGTAATACAGCTACGCAGTATTTT.

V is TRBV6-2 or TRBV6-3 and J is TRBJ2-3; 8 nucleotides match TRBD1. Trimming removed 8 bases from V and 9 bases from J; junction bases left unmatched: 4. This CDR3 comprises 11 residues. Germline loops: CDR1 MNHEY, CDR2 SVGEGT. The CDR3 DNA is TGTGCCAGCCTGCGACAGGGGACGCAGTATTTT. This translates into CASLRQGTQYF.

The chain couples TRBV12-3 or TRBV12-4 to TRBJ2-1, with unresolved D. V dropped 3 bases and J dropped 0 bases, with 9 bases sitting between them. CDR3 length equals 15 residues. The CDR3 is CASSLPAYSYNEQFF. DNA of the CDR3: TGTGCCAGCAGTTTGCCAGCCTACTCCTACAATGAGCAGTTCTTC.

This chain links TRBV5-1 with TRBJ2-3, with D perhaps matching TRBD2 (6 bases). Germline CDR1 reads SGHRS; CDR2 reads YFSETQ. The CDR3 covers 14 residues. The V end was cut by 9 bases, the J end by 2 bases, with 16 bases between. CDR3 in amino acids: CATSLGTATDTQYF. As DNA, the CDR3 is TGCGCCACCTCGCTTGGGACTGCCACAGATACGCAGTATTTT.

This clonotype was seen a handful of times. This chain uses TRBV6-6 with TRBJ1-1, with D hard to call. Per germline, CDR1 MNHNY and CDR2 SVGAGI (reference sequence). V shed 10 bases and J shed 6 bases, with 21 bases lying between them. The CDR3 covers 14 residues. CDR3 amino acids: CATRLFLTSSEAFF. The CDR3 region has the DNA TGTGCCACCCGTCTCTTTTTGACTTCTTCTGAAGCTTTCTTT.

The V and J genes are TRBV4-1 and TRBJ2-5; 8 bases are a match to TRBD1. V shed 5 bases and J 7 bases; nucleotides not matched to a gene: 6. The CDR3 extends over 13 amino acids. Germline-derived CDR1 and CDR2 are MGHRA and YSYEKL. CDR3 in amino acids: CASSATGAGTQYF. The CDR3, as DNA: TGCGCCAGCAGCGCGACAGGGGCCGGGACCCAGTACTTC.

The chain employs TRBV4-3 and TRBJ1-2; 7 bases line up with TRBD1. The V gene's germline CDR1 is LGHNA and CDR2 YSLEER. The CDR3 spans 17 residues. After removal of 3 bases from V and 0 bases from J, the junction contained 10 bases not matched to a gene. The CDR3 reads CASSHATGNKANYGYTF. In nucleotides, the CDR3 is TGCGCCAGCAGCCACGCGACAGGGAACAAAGCTAACTATGGCTACACCTTC.

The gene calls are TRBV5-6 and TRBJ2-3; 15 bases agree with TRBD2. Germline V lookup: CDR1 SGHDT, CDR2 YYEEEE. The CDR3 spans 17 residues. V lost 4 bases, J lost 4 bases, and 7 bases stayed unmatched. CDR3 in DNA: TGTGCCAGCAGCCGGACTAGCGGGGGGGCCGGGGCAGATACGCAGTATTTT. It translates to CASSRTSGGAGADTQYF.

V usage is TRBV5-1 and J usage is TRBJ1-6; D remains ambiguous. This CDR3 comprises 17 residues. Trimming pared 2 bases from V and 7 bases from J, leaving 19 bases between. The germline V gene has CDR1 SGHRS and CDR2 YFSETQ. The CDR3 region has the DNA TGCGCCAGCAGCTTACGAAGCCCAGTGGGTAACAATTCACCCCTCCACTTT. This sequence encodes CASSLRSPVGNNSPLHF.

CDR3 in amino acids: CASSAGGEFSYNEQFF. CDR3 in DNA: TGTGCCAGCAGCGCCGGGGGAGAGTTCTCCTACAATGAGCAGTTCTTC. The gene calls are TRBV7-9 and TRBJ2-1; possible D gene TRBD2, 6 bases. The CDR3 covers 16 residues. Germline V CDR1 and CDR2: SEHNR, FQNEAQ (reference sequence). The V end lost 5 bases, the J end lost 0 bases, and 14 bases lay between the germline ends.

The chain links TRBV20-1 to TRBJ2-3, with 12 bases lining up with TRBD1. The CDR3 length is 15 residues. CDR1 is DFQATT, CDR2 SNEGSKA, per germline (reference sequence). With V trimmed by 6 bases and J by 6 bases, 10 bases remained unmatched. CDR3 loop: CSAADRDRGRDTQYF. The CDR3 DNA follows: TGCAGTGCAGCCGACCGGGACAGGGGGCGGGATACGCAGTATTTT.

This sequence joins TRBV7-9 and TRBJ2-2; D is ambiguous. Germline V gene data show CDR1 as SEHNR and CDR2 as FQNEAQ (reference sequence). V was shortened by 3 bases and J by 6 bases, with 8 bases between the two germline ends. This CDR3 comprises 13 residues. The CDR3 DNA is TGTGCCAGCAGCTTTTTGGGTTCCGGGGAGCTGTTTTTT. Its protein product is CASSFLGSGELFF. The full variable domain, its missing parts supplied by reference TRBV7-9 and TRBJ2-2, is DTGVSQNPRHKITKRGQNVTFRCDPISEHNRLYWYRQTLGQGPEFLTYFQNEAQLEKSRLLSDRFSAERPKGSFSTLEIQRTEQGDSAMYLCASSFLGSGELFFGEGSRLTVL.

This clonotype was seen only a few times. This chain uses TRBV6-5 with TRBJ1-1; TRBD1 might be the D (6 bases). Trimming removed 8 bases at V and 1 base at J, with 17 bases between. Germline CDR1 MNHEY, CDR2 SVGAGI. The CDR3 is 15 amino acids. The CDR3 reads CASLVTGRGNTEAFF. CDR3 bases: TGTGCCAGCTTGGTGACAGGACGGGGGAACACTGAAGCTTTCTTT.

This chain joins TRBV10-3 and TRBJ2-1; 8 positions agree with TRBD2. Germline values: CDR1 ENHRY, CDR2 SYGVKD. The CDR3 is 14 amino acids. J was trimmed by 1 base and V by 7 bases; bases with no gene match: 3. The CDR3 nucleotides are TGTGCCATCACTTTAGCGGGGTCCTACAATGAGCAGTTCTTC. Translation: CAITLAGSYNEQFF.